The entry below gives a single TCR beta chain sequence along with its context. No antigen is known for it. The CDR3 has 13 residues. From germline, CDR1 is SGHVS and CDR2 FQNEAQ. V was shortened by 5 bases and J by 4 bases, with 11 bases between the two germline ends. The sample originates from a study of OX40 agonist ivuxolimab in advanced cancers. Study-level background: A male proportion of 82.7% was recorded, with mean age around 62 years and range about 20 to 90. The study's findings and limits: At doses 0.1 to 3.0 mg/kg, CD4+ and CD8+ clones expanded. Averaged across samples, CD8+ T cells carried more expanded clones than CD4+ did.

Assay used: immunoSEQ multiplex PCR; TCRdb lists only in-frame clones, some missing. The table lists tens of thousands of clones, 91% of them singletons. Sequences were derived from CD4+ or CD8+ T cells sorted from blood, sampled in a trial of the OX40 agonist ivuxolimab. This sequence originates from an adult with an advanced solid tumor such as melanoma, head and neck, liver or kidney cancer. The V and J genes are TRBV7-8 and TRBJ2-5; possibly TRBD1 or TRBD2 for D (5 bases each). The CDR3 reads CASSPGQGETQYF. CDR3 sequence (DNA): TGTGCCAGCAGCCCGGGGCAGGGAGAGACCCAGTACTTC. Filled out from reference TRBV7-8 and TRBJ2-5, the complete variable domain reads GAGVSQSPRYKVAKRGQDVALRCDPISGHVSLFWYQQALGQGPEFLTYFQNEAQLDKSGLPSDRFFAERPEGSVSTLKIQRTQQEDSAVYLCASSPGQGETQYFGPGTRLLVL.